This T cell receptor beta chain was identified during a study of T cell repertoires in cytomegalovirus infection. About the study: Shared public TCR beta signatures pointed to both CMV infection and a matching HLA type.

The germline V gene has CDR1 DFQATT and CDR2 SNEGSKA (reference sequence). The CDR3 loop spans 14 amino acids. J lost 6 bases, V lost 0 bases, and 5 bases had no gene match. TCRdb re-called the reads through MiXCR, storing one row per CDR3 protein. The sample lists some 220,000 distinct CDR3 sequences, 5% to 8.5% occurring once. This clonotype was seen only a few times. Its matching antigen is unknown. Points from the study as a whole: Clonotype analysis showed dominance of the ex vivo response by HLA-C-restricted CMV-specific TCR beta clonotypes.

V is TRBV20-1 and J is TRBJ2-7, with 10 bases identical to TRBD2. The receptor was isolated from a human donor in good health (CMV status not recorded). Some clones in this sample may be carry-over from other donors' samples. The sequenced sample was PBMCs. The CDR3 is CSAREAGGPVEQYF. CDR3 bases: TGCAGTGCTAGAGAAGCGGGGGGGCCTGTCGAGCAGTACTTC.